These 27 T cell receptor beta chains were sequenced from one sample in a study of cytomegalovirus exposure and HLA in healthy donors. Both 60 Vbeta primers and 13 Jbeta primers went into the PCR. Clones were sequenced by immunoSEQ multiplex PCR, and TCRdb holds only the in-frame ones, with some missing. The sample shows around 100,000 clones, roughly 80% of them seen only once. The sequenced sample was PBMCs. Receptors were obtained from a man aged 18 to 29 in good health and CMV-seronegative.

This chain links TRBV7-9 with TRBJ1-2, with 7 bases lining up with TRBD1. Germline CDR1 is SEHNR and CDR2 is FQNEAQ (reference sequence). The CDR3 is 14 residues long. V lost 3 bases and J lost 4; bases outside the gene matches: 5. The CDR3 loop is CASSFAGTAYGYTF. DNA for the CDR3: TGTGCCAGCAGCTTCGCCGGGACAGCCTATGGCTACACCTTC.

This rearrangement joins TRBV6-5 to TRBJ1-2; TRBD1 might be the D (6 bases). Per germline, CDR1 MNHEY and CDR2 SVGAGI. This CDR3 contains 12 residues. Trimming pared 5 bases from V and 5 bases from J, leaving 9 bases between. CDR3 nucleotide sequence: TGTGCCAGCAGTCCGGACAGATATGGCTACACCTTC. The encoded protein is CASSPDRYGYTF.

The rearrangement joins TRBV11-2 to TRBJ2-3, with 7 bases matching TRBD1. The CDR3 has 15 residues. J lost 0 bases, V lost 3 bases, and 3 bases had no gene match. Germline V CDR1 and CDR2: SGHAT, FQNNGV. The CDR3, as DNA: TGTGCCAGCAGCTTCTGGGGACAGAGCACAGATACGCAGTATTTT. Its protein is CASSFWGQSTDTQYF.

The chain couples TRBV19 to TRBJ1-5, with 7 bases that match TRBD1. The germline V gene encodes CDR1 LNHDA and CDR2 SQIVND (reference sequence). Trimming removed 4 bases from V and 5 bases from J; junction bases left unmatched: 5. The length of the CDR3 is 14 residues. The CDR3 DNA is TGTGCCAGTAGTACCGGACAGGTTCATCAGCCCCAGCATTTT. It yields the protein CASSTGQVHQPQHF.

For the CDR3, the DNA is TGCGCCAGTCGATCCGGACAGCTCAGCGGATCCTACGAGCAGTACTTC. Amino acid sequence: CASRSGQLSGSYEQYF. This chain connects TRBV5-1 to TRBJ2-7; maybe TRBD1 (6 bases). This CDR3 comprises 16 residues. Germline CDR1 and CDR2: SGHRS and YFSETQ. The V end lost 8 bases, the J end lost 1 base, and 22 bases lay between the germline ends.

J is TRBJ2-7 and V is TRBV2, with 9 positions matching TRBD1. The CDR3 has 14 residues. Germline loops: CDR1 SNHLY, CDR2 FYNNEI. V lost 8 bases and J lost 2; bases outside the gene matches: 7. CDR3: CASDAGQGTYEQYF. CDR3 in DNA: TGTGCCAGCGATGCGGGACAGGGAACCTACGAGCAGTACTTC.

This clone was observed a few times. The J gene is TRBJ1-1, the V gene TRBV5-4; TRBD1 aligns across 7 bases. In germline, CDR1 is SGHNT, CDR2 YYREEE (reference sequence). The junction had 8 bases not matched to a gene; V was cut back by 5 bases and J by 1 base. The CDR3 loop spans 15 amino acids. In DNA form, the CDR3 reads TGTGCCAGCAGTTACCCGGGACAGAGGAACACTGAAGCTTTCTTT. It encodes CASSYPGQRNTEAFF.

The chain is built from TRBV20-1 and TRBJ2-3; D is unclear. Per the germline V gene, CDR1 is DFQATT and CDR2 is SNEGSKA (reference sequence). V was clipped by 3 bases and J by 9 bases, with 7 bases between them. CDR3 length equals 10 residues. The CDR3 loop reads CSASLETQYF. CDR3 in DNA: TGCAGTGCTAGTTTAGAGACGCAGTATTTT.

The CDR3, as DNA: TGTGCCAGCAGCCCGACTAGCGGGAGAGTTCAACTGAATGAGCAGTTCTTC. It translates to CASSPTSGRVQLNEQFF. The chain couples TRBV28 to TRBJ2-1; 12 nucleotides line up with TRBD2. The CDR3 contains 17 residues. The V segment lost 6 bases and the J segment 7 bases; nucleotides outside the gene matches: 13. CDR1 and CDR2 (germline): MDHEN, SYDVKM.

The chain couples TRBV6-4 to TRBJ2-1; 9 bases match TRBD2. The ends lost 5 bases at V and 4 bases at J; junction bases unmatched: 6. In germline, CDR1 is MRHNA, CDR2 SNTAGT. This CDR3 has 15 amino acids. The chain's CDR3 is CASSWLAGQYNEQFF. The CDR3 DNA sequence: TGTGCCAGCAGTTGGCTAGCGGGACAGTACAATGAGCAGTTCTTC.

This chain uses TRBV5-4 with TRBJ2-2; 12 bases match TRBD2. J was trimmed by 7 bases and V by 4 bases; bases with no gene match: 11. CDR3 length equals 17 residues. Germline V gives CDR1 SGHNT, CDR2 YYREEE (reference sequence). This CDR3 reads CASSPTGLAGSFGELFF. In nucleotides, the CDR3 is TGTGCCAGCAGCCCCACTGGACTAGCGGGATCTTTCGGGGAGCTGTTTTTT.

The chain links TRBV5-1 to TRBJ2-1; D is perhaps TRBD2 (5 bases). This CDR3 spans 14 amino acids. With 0 bases removed from V and 8 bases from J, the gap between germline ends came to 12 bases. Per the germline V gene, CDR1 is SGHRS and CDR2 is YFSETQ. CDR3 amino acids: CASSLETPGDEQFF. The CDR3 DNA follows: TGCGCCAGCAGCTTGGAAACTCCCGGGGATGAGCAGTTCTTC.

The chain has TRBV7-9 and TRBJ2-7, with a possible D match to TRBD1 (6 bases). Germline assignment: CDR1 SEHNR and CDR2 FQNEAQ (reference sequence). Trimming cost V 6 bases and J 3 bases, with 15 bases left between them. This CDR3 spans 14 amino acids. The CDR3 protein is CASSLQGSNYEQYF. For the CDR3, the DNA is TGTGCCAGCAGTCTACAGGGCTCCAACTACGAGCAGTACTTC.

In the case of this clone: This same CDR3 is encoded by further DNA sequences in the sample. The chain couples TRBV6-1 to TRBJ2-7; D gene uncertain. Trimming removed 0 bases at V and 1 base at J, with 4 bases between. From germline, CDR1 is MNHNS and CDR2 SASEGT. The CDR3 runs to 13 residues. The CDR3 nucleotides are TGTGCCAGCAGTGAAGCTCGTTCCTACGAGCAGTACTTC. Translating it yields CASSEARSYEQYF.

The rearrangement joins TRBV5-1 to TRBJ2-7; 9 nucleotides match TRBD1. The germline V gene has CDR1 SGHRS and CDR2 YFSETQ. The CDR3 covers 17 residues. Germline trimming cut 4 bases from V and 3 bases from J; bases unmatched to any gene: 14. As DNA, the CDR3 is TGCGCCAGCAGCCCCCACATACCCGGGACAGGGATCTACGAGCAGTACTTC. This translates into CASSPHIPGTGIYEQYF.

This clone is deemed medium-sized. The sample carries other DNA sequences with the same CDR3. The CDR3 loop is CASSQGREYSEQYF. CDR3 nucleotide sequence: TGCGCCAGCAGCCAAGGTCGGGAGTATAGCGAGCAGTACTTC. This chain connects TRBV4-1 to TRBJ2-7; tentatively, D is TRBD2 (6 bases). The CDR3 is 14 residues long. The V and J ends lost 1 base and 6 bases respectively, with 13 bases between them. From germline, CDR1 is MGHRA and CDR2 YSYEKL.

V is TRBV7-3 and J is TRBJ1-1; D is perhaps TRBD1 (6 bases). Trimming shortened V by 3 bases and J by 2 bases, and 10 bases separated the two germline ends. CDR3 length: 14 residues. Germline CDR1 reads SGHTA; CDR2 reads FQGTGA. CDR3 DNA sequence: TGTGCCAGCAGCTTCGGGGGGGCCAACACTGAAGCTTTCTTT. Translation: CASSFGGANTEAFF.

This chain links TRBV7-9 with TRBJ2-7; TRBD2 agrees at 9 bases. The CDR3 runs to 14 residues. Germline values: CDR1 SEHNR, CDR2 FQNEAQ (reference sequence). Trimming took 5 bases from V and 6 from J; bases not matched to a gene: 8. The CDR3 loop reads CASSPGTSQREQYF. The CDR3 DNA reads TGTGCCAGCAGCCCGGGGACTAGCCAACGCGAGCAGTACTTC.

The chain has TRBV10-3 and TRBJ2-1; 8 bases match TRBD1. V was clipped by 4 bases and J by 6 bases; unmatched bases: 8. This CDR3 region has 15 residues. The germline V gene encodes CDR1 ENHRY and CDR2 SYGVKD. The CDR3, as DNA: TGTGCCATCAGTGGCGGACAGGGTGCCCTCAATGAGCAGTTCTTC. It yields the protein CAISGGQGALNEQFF.

The table lists this clone with a count of one. The chain has TRBV9 and TRBJ1-3; D possibly corresponds to TRBD1 (6 bases). V lost 8 bases, J lost 4 bases, and 10 bases lay in between. This CDR3 region has 12 residues. Per germline, CDR1 SGDLS and CDR2 YYNGEE. The CDR3 loop is CASTGKGNTIYF. The CDR3 nucleotides read TGTGCCAGTACAGGGAAAGGAAACACCATATATTTT.

CDR3 nucleotides: TGTGCCAGTAGTACAGCGACAGCAACTAATGAAAAACTGTTTTTT. Residues: CASSTATATNEKLFF. The chain uses TRBV19 and TRBJ1-4; D is possibly TRBD1 (5 bases). V shed 4 bases and J shed 0 bases, with 9 bases lying between them. Looked up from germline, CDR1 is LNHDA and CDR2 is SQIVND (reference sequence). This CDR3 is built from 15 residues. Based on the CDR3 plus reference TRBV19 and TRBJ1-4, the full variable domain is DGGITQSPKYLFRKEGQNVTLSCEQNLNHDAMYWYRQDPGQGLRLIYYSQIVNDFQKGDIAEGYSVSREKKESFPLTVTSAQKNPTAFYLCASSTATATNEKLFFGSGTQLSVL.

The chain is built from TRBV6-5 and TRBJ2-1; possibly TRBD2 for D (5 bases). V was clipped by 3 bases and J by 7 bases, with 7 bases between them. The germline gives CDR1 MNHEY, CDR2 SVGAGI. CDR3 length equals 12 residues. The CDR3 spells CASSYSGNEQFF. CDR3 nucleotide sequence: TGTGCCAGCAGTTATTCGGGGAATGAGCAGTTCTTC.

This clone has a single count. The CDR3 nucleotides are TGCGCCAGCAGCCAAGATGATACGGTCACCGGGGAGCTGTTTTTT. Amino acids: CASSQDDTVTGELFF. The rearrangement uses TRBV4-3 and TRBJ2-2, with unresolved D. The CDR3 is 15 amino acids. The V and J ends lost 0 bases and 4 bases respectively, with 9 bases between them. CDR1 LGHNA and CDR2 YSLEER come from the germline V gene.

This rearrangement joins TRBV19 to TRBJ2-5; TRBD1 aligns across 11 bases. V lost 9 bases to trimming and J lost 5 bases; unmatched junction nucleotides: 11. Germline-derived CDR1 and CDR2 are LNHDA and SQIVND (reference sequence). The CDR3 spans 15 residues. Written as DNA, the CDR3 is TGTGCCAGCAACCCGGGACAGGGGGTATGGGAGACCCAGTACTTC. Translated: CASNPGQGVWETQYF.

This clone was seen only a few times. The chain uses TRBV6-1 and TRBJ2-1; the match to TRBD2 covers 13 bases. CDR1 and CDR2 (germline): MNHNS, SASEGT. The CDR3 spans 15 residues. V gave up 4 bases and J gave up 7 bases; unmatched junction bases: 4. The chain's CDR3 is CASSVTSGRVNEQFF. The CDR3 nucleotides are TGTGCCAGCAGTGTAACTAGCGGGAGGGTAAATGAGCAGTTCTTC.

The rearrangement uses TRBV11-3 and TRBJ2-4; tentatively, D is TRBD2 (6 bases). Germline loops: CDR1 SGHNT, CDR2 YENEEA. This CDR3 contains 14 residues. Trimming removed 5 bases from V and 3 bases from J, with 11 bases in between. CDR3 nucleotide sequence: TGTGCCAGCAGCCCGCGGGACGGCAAAAACATTCAGTACTTC. Its protein is CASSPRDGKNIQYF.

The V gene is TRBV6-5, the J gene TRBJ1-4; 7 bases fit TRBD1. Germline loops: CDR1 MNHEY, CDR2 SVGAGI. The CDR3 loop spans 16 amino acids. Germline trimming cut 4 bases from V and 5 bases from J; bases unmatched to any gene: 10. CDR3 sequence: CASSWEDRVGNEKLFF. CDR3 in DNA: TGTGCCAGCAGTTGGGAAGACAGGGTTGGAAATGAAAAACTGTTTTTT.